A selection of T cell receptor beta chains follows, all from one sample in a study of neurological immune-mediated disorders. MiXCR, applied by TCRdb to the 5' RACE reads, yields one record per CDR3 protein. The data contain about 99,000 distinct CDR3 sequences, 10% to 13% of them seen just once; the ten biggest clones take up around 3.1%. Sequencing input: PBMCs. The receptors were gathered from a female donor with HTLV-1-associated myelopathy (HAM/TSP). The CDR3 runs from the conserved cysteine through the conserved F or W. The D gene is left open where the match is weak. Each size is once, few, many or a size class.

CDR3 DNA: TGTGCCAGCTCACTAAGGGACGAGGAGACCCAGTACTTC
CDR3 protein: CASSLRDEETQYF
J gene: TRBJ2-5
D gene: .
clone size: many
V gene: TRBV18

CDR3 DNA: TGTGCCAGCAGCTTGAACGGTGAAAAACTGTTTTTT
CDR3 protein: CASSLNGEKLFF
J gene: TRBJ1-4
D gene: .
clone size: many
V gene: TRBV5-5

CDR3 DNA: TGTGCCAGCTCTCCTCTACAGTTGAGTTCTGGGGCCAACGTCCTGACTTTC
CDR3 protein: CASSPLQLSSGANVLTF
J gene: TRBJ2-6
D gene: .
clone size: few
V gene: TRBV18

CDR3 DNA: TGTGCCAGCAGCAAGACAGGGAACGAGCAGTACTTC
CDR3 protein: CASSKTGNEQYF
J gene: TRBJ2-7
D gene: TRBD1
clone size: many
V gene: TRBV6-5

CDR3 DNA: TGTGCCAGCAGTGAGAAGGAACAGGGGGATCAGCCCCAGCATTTT
CDR3 protein: CASSEKEQGDQPQHF
J gene: TRBJ1-5
D gene: TRBD1
clone size: few
V gene: TRBV2

CDR3 DNA: TGTGCCAGCAGCAGCAGCGATAACCGCTACGAGCAGTACTTC
CDR3 protein: CASSSSDNRYEQYF
J gene: TRBJ2-7
D gene: .
clone size: many
V gene: TRBV7-9

CDR3 DNA: TGCGCCAGCAGCCCGAGGGAGAGGGGAATTAGTTCACCCCTCCACTTT
CDR3 protein: CASSPRERGISSPLHF
J gene: TRBJ1-6
D gene: .
clone size: many
V gene: TRBV5-1

CDR3 DNA: TGTGCCAGCAGCCAAGCTTCAGGGGGCGACTTCTACGAGCAGTACTTC
CDR3 protein: CASSQASGGDFYEQYF
J gene: TRBJ2-7
D gene: TRBD1
clone size: few
V gene: TRBV4-2

CDR3 DNA: TGTGCCAGCAGTTACGGCGGGAACACCGGGGAGCTGTTTTTT
CDR3 protein: CASSYGGNTGELFF
J gene: TRBJ2-2
D gene: .
clone size: many
V gene: TRBV6-5

CDR3 DNA: TGTGCCAGCAGCCTGTACCCCAGGGGGCGAAATTCACCCCTCCACTTT
CDR3 protein: CASSLYPRGRNSPLHF
J gene: TRBJ1-6
D gene: TRBD1
clone size: many
V gene: TRBV7-2

CDR3 DNA: TGCGCCAGCAGCTTGGGTGACACGAACTACGAGCAGTACTTC
CDR3 protein: CASSLGDTNYEQYF
J gene: TRBJ2-7
D gene: .
clone size: many
V gene: TRBV5-1

CDR3 DNA: TGTGCCATCAGTGAGTCGAGCCTTAGCTCTGGAAACACCATATATTTT
CDR3 protein: CAISESSLSSGNTIYF
J gene: TRBJ1-3
D gene: .
clone size: many
V gene: TRBV10-3

CDR3 DNA: TGTGCCAGCAGCATTAATAGCTATGGCTACACCTTC
CDR3 protein: CASSINSYGYTF
J gene: TRBJ1-2
D gene: .
clone size: many
V gene: TRBV11-2

CDR3 DNA: TGTGCCAGCAGCCCCAGGAGGGGAGATACGCAGTATTTT
CDR3 protein: CASSPRRGDTQYF
J gene: TRBJ2-3
D gene: .
clone size: many
V gene: TRBV7-9

CDR3 DNA: TGTGCCAGCAGTTTATCGGGGCCTGGGGCCAACGTCCTGACTTTC
CDR3 protein: CASSLSGPGANVLTF
J gene: TRBJ2-6
D gene: .
clone size: many
V gene: TRBV28

CDR3 DNA: TGCAGTGCTAGAGAGGGGGCCAGCACAGATACGCAGTATTTT
CDR3 protein: CSAREGASTDTQYF
J gene: TRBJ2-3
D gene: .
clone size: many
V gene: TRBV20-1